This TCR beta chain was identified in a study of shared clonotypes between healthy human individuals. Method: immunoSEQ multiplex PCR; TCRdb's copy keeps in-frame clones and lacks some. This table has approximately 940,000 clones, over 75% appearing once. Germline assignment: CDR1 SGHNT and CDR2 YYREEE (reference sequence). Deletions cut 0 bases from V and 6 bases from J, with 10 bases between. CDR3 length: 15 amino acids. This sequence originates from a man younger than 30 in good health. The sample was memory CD4+ T cells sorted from blood. Subset specified: CD45RA-negative fraction. V is TRBV5-4 and J is TRBJ1-6; D is ambiguous. The CDR3 bases are TGTGCCAGCAGCTTGGAAACTAGGACTAATTCACCCCTCCACTTT. Translated: CASSLETRTNSPLHF.